These 27 T cell receptor beta chains were all obtained from the same sample, sequenced in a study of vaccination and CD4 T cells after COVID-19 (dated by TCRdb to the early 2020s). In the paper's terms, the treatment or condition label means: roughly 11-day PBMC culture with coronavirus spike peptide pools or control peptides (ViraFEST assay). CD4+ T cells from unexposed donors were collected before the COVID-19 pandemic (2011-2018). These TCRs are of unknown antigen specificity. The library was made by PCR. Sequencing was performed on an Illumina iSeq 100. TCR sequencing of DNA from cultured CD4+ T cells used the Oncomine TCR Beta short-read assay at the Johns Hopkins FTIC core. The raw public data were reprocessed by TCRdb itself: fastp quality trimming at Q25, MiXCR clonotype calling, in-frame beta chains only. Rows are combined by CDR3 protein, so each entry shows the most common genes and DNA. Within this sample are 1,500 or so distinct CDR3 sequences, with about 47% of them counted one time only. The ten largest clones capture more than 65% of the sample.

The sample was CD4+ T cells from blood, cultured in vitro. The receptors here all came from a human donor in good health.

In this sample, this clonotype is hyperexpanded (1% or more). V is TRBV6-1 and J is TRBJ1-6; D is unclear. Trimming shortened V by 6 bases and J by 10 bases, and 16 bases separated the two germline ends. The germline CDR1 and CDR2 sequences are MNHNS and SASEGT. This CDR3 contains 14 residues. In DNA form, the CDR3 reads TGTGCCAGCAGCCCTGGGAGTGGGAACTCACCCCTCCACTTT. Translated, it gives CASSPGSGNSPLHF.

In this sample, this clonotype is large. This chain links TRBV7-3 with TRBJ2-7, with 8 bases lining up with TRBD1. The V and J ends lost 5 bases and 0 bases, in that order; junction bases with no gene match: 9. This CDR3 contains 16 residues. Germline V CDR1 and CDR2: SGHTA, FQGTGA. CDR3 sequence: CASSPGQGRGSYEQYF. The CDR3 nucleotides are TGTGCCAGCAGCCCCGGACAGGGTAGGGGCTCCTACGAGCAGTACTTC.

The genes are TRBV5-1 and TRBJ2-7; 7 bases are a match to TRBD1. CDR1 is SGHRS, CDR2 YFSETQ, per germline. The CDR3 covers 13 residues. Germline trimming cut 4 bases from V and 3 bases from J; bases unmatched to any gene: 4. CDR3 nucleotides: TGCGCCAGCAGCCCGGGACAGTACTACGAGCAGTACTTC. The encoded protein is CASSPGQYYEQYF.

J is TRBJ1-1 and V is TRBV6-1; the D is unclear. The CDR3 covers 14 residues. Germline values: CDR1 MNHNS, CDR2 SASEGT. With 7 bases removed from V and 2 bases from J, the gap between germline ends came to 14 bases. This chain's CDR3 is CASIRTRENTEAFF. The DNA for the CDR3 is TGTGCCAGCATCAGGACGCGCGAAAACACTGAAGCTTTCTTT.

The chain employs TRBV6-1 and TRBJ2-1, with D possibly matching TRBD2 (5 bases). Trimming removed 6 bases from V and 8 bases from J, with 11 bases in between. The CDR3 extends over 12 amino acids. CDR1 MNHNS and CDR2 SASEGT come from the germline V gene. The DNA for the CDR3 is TGTGCCAGCAGATCGGACGGGGATGAGCAGTTCTTC. This codes for CASRSDGDEQFF.

This CDR3 is CASSKAVQGPPGYTF. The CDR3 bases are TGTGCCAGCAGCAAAGCCGTACAGGGTCCCCCTGGCTACACCTTC. V usage is TRBV21-1 and J usage is TRBJ1-2; the table's D call of TRBD1 was not tested on the DNA. TRBV21-1 is a known pseudogene. The CDR3 covers 15 residues.

This CDR3 is CSASRGSSYEQYF. CDR3 nucleotide sequence: TGCAGTGCTAGTCGCGGGAGTTCCTACGAGCAGTACTTC. The chain carries TRBV20-1 and TRBJ2-7, with 7 nucleotides matching TRBD2. Losses at the gene ends were 3 bases for V and 1 base for J; bases not matched to a gene: 3. This CDR3 spans 13 amino acids. Germline V lookup: CDR1 DFQATT, CDR2 SNEGSKA (reference sequence).

This clonotype was seen only once. The rearrangement uses TRBV19 and TRBJ1-3, with D tentatively TRBD1 (6 bases). The V and J ends lost 3 bases and 2 bases respectively, with 14 bases between them. Germline V gene data show CDR1 as LNHDA and CDR2 as SQIVND (reference sequence). The CDR3 contains 16 residues. This CDR3 reads CASSIETGLTGNTIYF. The CDR3 coding sequence is TGTGCCAGTAGTATCGAAACAGGGCTTACTGGAAACACCATATATTTT.

Comment on this clonotype: The limits of the CDR3 on the DNA are not certain, so only TCRdb's listed CDR3 is given. The chain has TRBV7-5 and TRBJ1-1; the table's D call TRBD1 went unverified against the DNA. TRBV7-5 is tagged as a pseudogene. The CDR3 has 17 amino acids, counting both end residues. The CDR3 sequence: CISVSEASGETETEAFF.

V and J are TRBV7-7 and TRBJ2-2; TRBD2 aligns across 9 bases. This CDR3 spans 14 amino acids. Germline assignment: CDR1 SSHAT and CDR2 FNYEAQ (reference sequence). The V segment lost 1 base and the J segment 7 bases; nucleotides outside the gene matches: 1. Here the CDR3 reads CASSLERGVGELFF. CDR3 nucleotide sequence: TGTGCCAGCAGCTTAGAGCGGGGGGTCGGGGAGCTGTTTTTT.

This clonotype was seen only a few times. The rearrangement joins TRBV21-1 to TRBJ2-5. TRBV21-1 is a pseudogene segment. This CDR3 has 14 residues. CDR3 coding DNA: TGTGCCAGCAGCAAAGTTGCCGGAAAAGAGACCCAGTACTTC. This translates into CASSKVAGKETQYF.

This chain connects TRBV6-2 or TRBV6-3 to TRBJ2-3; D call uncertain. The CDR3 loop spans 11 amino acids. Germline-derived CDR1 and CDR2 are MNHEY and SVGEGT. V was pared by 7 bases and J by 5 bases, with 7 bases between. The CDR3 sequence is CASTYEDTQYF. Here the CDR3 DNA reads TGTGCCAGCACCTACGAAGATACGCAGTATTTT.

The chain links TRBV6-2 or TRBV6-3 to TRBJ1-1; D may be TRBD1 (5 bases). This CDR3 is built from 13 residues. V was shortened by 6 bases and J by 1 base, with 9 bases between the two germline ends. Germline V gives CDR1 MNHEY, CDR2 SVGEGT. CDR3 DNA: TGTGCCAGCAGGTTCGACAGGAACACTGAAGCTTTCTTT. It codes for CASRFDRNTEAFF.

A few counts support this clonotype. The chain recombines TRBV20-1 with TRBJ1-6, with D maybe TRBD1 (6 bases). Germline V gene data show CDR1 as DFQATT and CDR2 as SNEGSKA (reference sequence). This CDR3 is built from 14 residues. V lost 4 bases and J lost 8, with 15 bases in between. The CDR3 reads CSATPGQTYSPLHF. Written as DNA, the CDR3 is TGCAGTGCTACACCGGGACAAACATATTCACCCCTCCACTTT.

The chain recombines TRBV2 with TRBJ2-3; the D is unclear. CDR1 is SNHLY and CDR2 is FYNNEI in the germline V gene. CDR3 length: 12 amino acids. Deletions cut 7 bases from V and 8 bases from J, with 13 bases between. CDR3 residues: CASMVGLGTQYF. CDR3 DNA sequence: TGTGCCAGCATGGTTGGGTTGGGTACGCAGTATTTT.

The chain uses TRBV7-9 and TRBJ1-5; D is ambiguous. CDR1 is SEHNR and CDR2 is FQNEAQ in the germline V gene (reference sequence). The CDR3 consists of 15 residues. V was pared by 6 bases and J by 5 bases, with 17 bases between. The CDR3 loop is CASSPTDAGDQPQHF. DNA of the CDR3: TGTGCCAGCAGTCCAACGGATGCCGGGGATCAGCCCCAGCATTTT.

This clonotype was picked up a small number of times. The V and J genes are TRBV2 and TRBJ1-2, with D uncertain. This CDR3 region has 13 residues. Germline V gene data show CDR1 as SNHLY and CDR2 as FYNNEI. Trimming took 5 bases from V and 8 from J, leaving 15 bases between them. CDR3 sequence reads: CASSLRPLEGYTF. The DNA for the CDR3 is TGTGCCAGCAGTTTACGCCCCCTTGAGGGCTACACCTTC.

The chain has TRBV2 and TRBJ2-5; 7 nucleotides agree with TRBD2. Losses at the gene ends were 7 bases for V and 2 bases for J; bases not matched to a gene: 7. Per germline, CDR1 SNHLY and CDR2 FYNNEI. The CDR3 extends over 14 amino acids. The CDR3 region is CASTVGGSQETQYF. Written as DNA, the CDR3 is TGTGCCAGCACCGTCGGGGGGTCTCAAGAGACCCAGTACTTC. Combining the CDR3 with reference TRBV2 and TRBJ2-5 gives the whole variable domain EPEVTQTPSHQVTQMGQEVILRCVPISNHLYFYWYRQILGQKVEFLVSFYNNEISEKSEIFDDQFSVERPDGSNFTLKIRSTKLEDSAMYFCASTVGGSQETQYFGPGTRLLVL.

The chain employs TRBV28 and TRBJ1-2, with a tentative D call TRBD1 (5 bases). Germline CDR1 reads MDHEN; CDR2 reads SYDVKM. V lost 2 bases, J lost 7 bases, and 11 bases lay in between. This CDR3 is built from 13 residues. CDR3 nucleotide sequence: TGTGCCAGCAGTTTAGTAGGGGCGGGTGGCTACACCTTC. This sequence encodes CASSLVGAGGYTF.

Only a few counts were recorded for this clonotype. This chain links TRBV20-1 with TRBJ1-1; no definite D call. The CDR3 totals 12 residues. V was cut by 5 bases and J by 10 bases, with 17 bases left in between. Germline V CDR1 and CDR2: DFQATT, SNEGSKA (reference sequence). The CDR3 sequence is CSARTGSLGAFF. The CDR3 nucleotides are TGCAGTGCTCGGACTGGGTCTTTAGGAGCTTTCTTT.

In its sample, this clonotype is large (0.1 to 1%). CDR3 sequence: CASSFWRDTEAFF. For the CDR3, the DNA is TGTGCCAGCAGCTTTTGGCGGGACACTGAAGCTTTCTTT. This rearrangement joins TRBV7-3 to TRBJ1-1; D is unclear. The CDR3 sequence is 13 residues long. Germline V gene sequence: CDR1 SGHTA, CDR2 FQGTGA. Trimming removed 3 bases from V and 3 bases from J, with 8 bases in between.

This chain uses TRBV29-1 with TRBJ2-3, with D tentatively TRBD2 (5 bases). CDR3 length: 13 residues. Trimming took 4 bases from V and 6 from J, leaving 14 bases between them. Per germline, CDR1 SQVTM and CDR2 ANQGSEA. The CDR3 here is CSVGGQARDTQYF. The DNA of the CDR3 is TGCAGCGTTGGAGGGCAGGCCAGGGATACGCAGTATTTT.

The V call is TRBV6-2 or TRBV6-3, the J call TRBJ2-3, with 16 nucleotides matching TRBD2. From germline, CDR1 is MNHEY and CDR2 SVGEGT. This CDR3 is 20 amino acids long. After removal of 0 bases from V and 1 base from J, the junction contained 7 bases not matched to a gene. CDR3 nucleotides: TGTGCCAGCAGTTACTCGCCCGGGACTAGCGGGGGGGCCGGCACAGATACGCAGTATTTT. As protein: CASSYSPGTSGGAGTDTQYF.

The chain joins TRBV4-3 to TRBJ2-5, with D maybe TRBD2 (6 bases). Per the germline V gene, CDR1 is LGHNA and CDR2 is YSLEER. Trimming took 2 bases from V and 5 from J, leaving 18 bases between them. This CDR3 has 16 amino acids. The DNA of the CDR3 is TGCGCCAGCAGCCAATCACTAGCCGGTGCTAGTGAGACCCAGTACTTC. As protein: CASSQSLAGASETQYF.

This clonotype was observed a few times. The J gene is TRBJ1-1, the V gene TRBV20-1, with 9 bases matching TRBD1. V lost 0 bases, J lost 6 bases, and 5 bases stayed unmatched. This CDR3 has 14 amino acids. From germline, CDR1 is DFQATT and CDR2 SNEGSKA (reference sequence). The CDR3: CSAREGTGRSEAFF. The CDR3 DNA sequence: TGCAGTGCTAGAGAAGGGACAGGGAGGTCTGAAGCTTTCTTT.

The chain has TRBV6-1 and TRBJ2-5; TRBD2 is a possible D gene (6 bases). Germline V gives CDR1 MNHNS, CDR2 SASEGT. Trimming pared 8 bases from V and 4 bases from J, leaving 14 bases between. This CDR3 spans 13 amino acids. CDR3 DNA sequence: TGTGCCAGCGCGGGAATCTGGGGAGAGACCCAGTACTTC. Residues: CASAGIWGETQYF.

The chain uses TRBV11-1 and TRBJ1-1; perhaps TRBD1 as D (6 bases). CDR1 is SGHAT, CDR2 FQDESV, per germline (reference sequence). The V end lost 4 bases, the J end lost 4 bases, and 10 bases lay between the germline ends. The CDR3 runs 13 residues. The CDR3 DNA reads TGTGCCAGCAGCTCCCAGGGGTCCACTGAAGCTTTCTTT. Its protein product is CASSSQGSTEAFF.